What follows are 2 T cell receptor beta chains derived from one specimen sequenced in a study of blood T cell repertoires in COVID-19. TCRdb's table, derived via immunoSEQ multiplex PCR, lists solely in-frame clones and lacks some. The repertoire holds about 440,000 clones, with about 92% as singletons. Sequencing used PBMCs or T cells enriched from blood (not recorded which). Receptor source: a man aged 18-30 years who had recovered from COVID-19.

This chain links TRBV29-1 with TRBJ2-1, with 11 positions matching TRBD2. CDR3 length equals 14 residues. CDR1 is SQVTM, CDR2 ANQGSEA, per germline. The ends lost 4 bases at V and 11 bases at J; junction bases unmatched: 10. The CDR3 reads CSVGGTSGNGKQFF. As DNA, the CDR3 is TGCAGCGTTGGTGGGACTAGCGGAAACGGGAAGCAGTTCTTC.

The chain uses TRBV4-1 and TRBJ2-1, with 7 nucleotides matching TRBD2. Unmatched junction bases numbered 8, after V lost 3 bases and J lost 9 bases. The V gene's germline CDR1 is MGHRA and CDR2 YSYEKL. CDR3 length: 14 residues. This CDR3 reads CASSHRGLDPEQFF. The CDR3 nucleotides are TGCGCCAGCAGCCACCGAGGACTAGACCCTGAGCAGTTCTTC.